Included here is one T cell receptor (beta chain) sequence, with context. These data originate in a study of blood T cell repertoires in COVID-19. Across the study: Some COVID-19 samples were acute and others convalescent; all came from the United States, Italy and Spain. Nucleic acid was either cDNA or gDNA, and it came from T cells, B-cell-depleted T cells, or PBMCs.

In the original processing: How many nucleated cells were present was estimated from reference gene primer amplification. Clones were sequenced by immunoSEQ multiplex PCR, and TCRdb holds only the in-frame ones, with some missing. V and J calls and clone size are given by that table; D and trimming were obtained from the DNA. The sample lists 55,000 to 80,000 clones; approximately 89% were seen once. The CDR3 totals 13 residues. Germline values: CDR1 MNHEY, CDR2 SVGAGI. Deletions cut 6 bases from V and 4 bases from J, with 13 bases between. This rearrangement joins TRBV6-5 to TRBJ2-7, with a tentative D call TRBD1 (5 bases). The clonotype was recovered from a man aged 45-65 years with active COVID-19. The sequencing sample was made of peripheral blood. The CDR3 reads CASSIPGIYEQYF. CDR3 DNA: TGTGCCAGCAGCATACCAGGGATTTACGAGCAGTACTTC.